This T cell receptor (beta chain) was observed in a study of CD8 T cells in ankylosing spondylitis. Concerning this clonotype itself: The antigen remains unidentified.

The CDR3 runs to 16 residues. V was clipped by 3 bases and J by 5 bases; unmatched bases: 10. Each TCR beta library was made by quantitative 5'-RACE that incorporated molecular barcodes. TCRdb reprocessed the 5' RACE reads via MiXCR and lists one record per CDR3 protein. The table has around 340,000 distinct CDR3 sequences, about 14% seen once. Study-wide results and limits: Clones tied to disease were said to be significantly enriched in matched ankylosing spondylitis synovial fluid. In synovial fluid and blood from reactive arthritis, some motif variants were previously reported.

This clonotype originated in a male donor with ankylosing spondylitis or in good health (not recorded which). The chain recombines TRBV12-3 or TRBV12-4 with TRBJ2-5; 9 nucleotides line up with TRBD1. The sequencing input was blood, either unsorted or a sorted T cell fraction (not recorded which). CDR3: CASSFAGTGNSETQYF. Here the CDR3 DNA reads TGTGCCAGCAGTTTTGCCGGGACAGGGAATTCGGAGACCCAGTACTTC.